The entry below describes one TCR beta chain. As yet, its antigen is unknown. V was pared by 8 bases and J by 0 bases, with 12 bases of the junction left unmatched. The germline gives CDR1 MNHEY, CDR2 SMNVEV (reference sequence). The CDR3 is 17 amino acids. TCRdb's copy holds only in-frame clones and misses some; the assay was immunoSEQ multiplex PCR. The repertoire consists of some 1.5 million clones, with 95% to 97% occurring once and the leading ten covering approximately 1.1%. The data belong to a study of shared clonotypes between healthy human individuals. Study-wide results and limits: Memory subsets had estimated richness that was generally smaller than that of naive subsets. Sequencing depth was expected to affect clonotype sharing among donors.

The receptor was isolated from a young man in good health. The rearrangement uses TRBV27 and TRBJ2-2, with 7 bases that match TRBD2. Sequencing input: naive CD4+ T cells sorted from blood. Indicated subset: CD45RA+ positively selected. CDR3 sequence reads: CASGGDYQSANTGELFF. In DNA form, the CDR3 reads TGTGCCAGCGGAGGGGACTACCAATCCGCGAACACCGGGGAGCTGTTTTTT.